The rows below give T cell receptor beta chains drawn from one sample of a study of T cell responses to AZD1222 COVID-19 vaccine. Only in-frame clones appear in the TCRdb table, and some are missing; sequencing was by immunoSEQ multiplex PCR. The sample lists tens of thousands of clones, roughly 90% seen once, with 15% to 20% in the top ten. The sample here was peripheral blood, taken on day 0 of AZD1222 vaccination. The receptors here all came from an adult in good health. CDR3s include the opening cysteine and the closing phenylalanine or tryptophan. A D gene is named only where the DNA matches it firmly. Some rows mark clone size as missing; the rest say once, few, many or name a class of expanded clone.

J gene: TRBJ1-2
clone size: few
V gene: TRBV27
D gene: -
CDR3 length: 13
CDR3 DNA: TGTGCCAGCAGTTCCGGATCATTCTATGGCTACACCTTC
CDR3 protein: CASSSGSFYGYTF

J gene: TRBJ1-2
clone size: -
V gene: TRBV19
D gene: -
CDR3 length: 13
CDR3 DNA: TGTGCCAGTAGTATCGGAGGGAACTATGGCTACACCTTC
CDR3 protein: CASSIGGNYGYTF

J gene: TRBJ1-6
clone size: -
V gene: TRBV21-1
D gene: -
CDR3 length: 19
CDR3 DNA: TGTGCCAGCAGCGCAAGTCACCCGGACAGGGAGGACAATAATTCACCCCTCCACTTT
CDR3 protein: CASSASHPDREDNNSPLHF

J gene: TRBJ1-1
clone size: -
V gene: TRBV2
D gene: -
CDR3 length: 14
CDR3 DNA: TGTGCCAGTACCGGTCAGGTGGTGAACACTGAAGCTTTCTTT
CDR3 protein: CASTGQVVNTEAFF

J gene: TRBJ2-5
clone size: -
V gene: TRBV29-1
D gene: -
CDR3 length: 12
CDR3 DNA: TGCAGCGCCCGGGACGACCAAGAGACCCAGTACTTC
CDR3 protein: CSARDDQETQYF

J gene: TRBJ2-1
clone size: -
V gene: TRBV7-9
D gene: -
CDR3 length: 15
CDR3 DNA: TGTGCCAGCAGAAAAGCAATAGGGGACTACAATGAGCAGTTCTTC
CDR3 protein: CASRKAIGDYNEQFF

J gene: TRBJ1-1
clone size: -
V gene: TRBV12-3/TRBV12-4
D gene: -
CDR3 length: 13
CDR3 DNA: TGTGCCAGCAGTTTTGAGGGAGGCGCTGAAGCTTTCTTT
CDR3 protein: CASSFEGGAEAFF

J gene: TRBJ1-1
clone size: many
V gene: TRBV10-2
D gene: -
CDR3 length: 14
CDR3 DNA: TGCGCCAGCGGAGGAACAGGTGGGAACACTGAAGCTTTCTTT
CDR3 protein: CASGGTGGNTEAFF

J gene: TRBJ2-1
clone size: once
V gene: TRBV3-1/TRBV3-2
D gene: -
CDR3 length: 18
CDR3 DNA: TGTGCCACCAGACCCGTTTCCGGCGGGTTTAGCTCCTACAATGAGCAGTTCTTC
CDR3 protein: CATRPVSGGFSSYNEQFF

J gene: TRBJ2-3
clone size: -
V gene: TRBV5-1
D gene: -
CDR3 length: 15
CDR3 DNA: TGCGCCAGCAGCTTTACCACCGTTAGTCGTGATACGCAGTATTTT
CDR3 protein: CASSFTTVSRDTQYF

J gene: TRBJ1-2
clone size: -
V gene: TRBV7-2
D gene: -
CDR3 length: 14
CDR3 DNA: TGTGCCAGCAGCTTAGAGAGGGGCGTGATAATCTACACCTTC
CDR3 protein: CASSLERGVIIYTF

J gene: TRBJ2-1
clone size: once
V gene: TRBV11-1
D gene: TRBD2
CDR3 length: 16
CDR3 DNA: TGTGCCAGCAGCTTAGCTGGTCGCGGGGGGGCCTATGAGCAGTTCTTC
CDR3 protein: CASSLAGRGGAYEQFF

J gene: TRBJ2-2
clone size: once
V gene: TRBV4-3
D gene: TRBD2
CDR3 length: 19
CDR3 DNA: TGCGCCAGCAGCCAAGACGCTGGCGGGGGGTATTTGGGTACCGGGGAGCTGTTTTTT
CDR3 protein: CASSQDAGGGYLGTGELFF

J gene: TRBJ1-3
clone size: -
V gene: TRBV6-5
D gene: -
CDR3 length: 14
CDR3 DNA: TGTGCCAGCAGTTACAGACCGTCTGGAAACACCATATATTTT
CDR3 protein: CASSYRPSGNTIYF

J gene: TRBJ2-3
clone size: -
V gene: TRBV4-1
D gene: TRBD2
CDR3 length: 15
CDR3 DNA: TGCGCCAGCAGCCAGGGACTAGCGAGCACAGATACGCAGTATTTT
CDR3 protein: CASSQGLASTDTQYF

J gene: TRBJ1-4
clone size: -
V gene: TRBV19
D gene: -
CDR3 length: 12
CDR3 DNA: TGTGCCAGTAGTAGAAACAATGAAAAACTGTTTTTT
CDR3 protein: CASSRNNEKLFF

J gene: TRBJ2-3
clone size: -
V gene: TRBV27
D gene: -
CDR3 length: 14
CDR3 DNA: TGTGCCAGCAGTCTACAGGGATCTGGAGATACGCAGTATTTT
CDR3 protein: CASSLQGSGDTQYF

J gene: TRBJ1-2
clone size: -
V gene: TRBV3-1/TRBV3-2
D gene: TRBD1
CDR3 length: 13
CDR3 DNA: TGTGCCAGCAGCCAATTTACAGGGGATGGCTACACCTTC
CDR3 protein: CASSQFTGDGYTF

J gene: TRBJ1-2
clone size: -
V gene: TRBV4-3
D gene: -
CDR3 length: 15
CDR3 DNA: TGCGCCAGCAGCCAAGGCCTCTCCGCTAACTATGGCTACACCTTC
CDR3 protein: CASSQGLSANYGYTF

J gene: TRBJ2-1
clone size: -
V gene: TRBV27
D gene: -
CDR3 length: 14
CDR3 DNA: TGTGCCAGCGCTATGGGAGGCGCCTACAATGAGCAGTTCTTC
CDR3 protein: CASAMGGAYNEQFF

J gene: TRBJ1-1
clone size: -
V gene: TRBV19
D gene: -
CDR3 length: 16
CDR3 DNA: TGTGCCAGTAGTCCCCAGGGTGGACAGATGAACACTGAAGCTTTCTTT
CDR3 protein: CASSPQGGQMNTEAFF

J gene: TRBJ1-2
clone size: -
V gene: TRBV6-7
D gene: -
CDR3 length: 12
CDR3 DNA: TGTGCCAGCAGGTACTGGGCTTGGGGCTACACCTTC
CDR3 protein: CASRYWAWGYTF

J gene: TRBJ1-1
clone size: -
V gene: TRBV11-2
D gene: -
CDR3 length: 13
CDR3 DNA: TGTGCCAGCAGCTTCAGTAGGGACACTGAAGCTTTCTTT
CDR3 protein: CASSFSRDTEAFF

J gene: TRBJ1-5
clone size: -
V gene: TRBV28
D gene: -
CDR3 length: 16
CDR3 DNA: TGTGCCAGCAGTTTAGAGGACGACTGGCCGAATCAGCCCCAGCATTTT
CDR3 protein: CASSLEDDWPNQPQHF

J gene: TRBJ2-1
clone size: -
V gene: TRBV11-3
D gene: TRBD2
CDR3 length: 14
CDR3 DNA: TGTGCCAGCAGATTGGGACTAGCGGGGAATGAGCAGTTCTTC
CDR3 protein: CASRLGLAGNEQFF

J gene: TRBJ2-5
clone size: -
V gene: TRBV19
D gene: TRBD2
CDR3 length: 17
CDR3 DNA: TGTGCCAGTAGTATTTCCCTAGCGGGAGGGCCTGGAGAGACCCAGTACTTC
CDR3 protein: CASSISLAGGPGETQYF